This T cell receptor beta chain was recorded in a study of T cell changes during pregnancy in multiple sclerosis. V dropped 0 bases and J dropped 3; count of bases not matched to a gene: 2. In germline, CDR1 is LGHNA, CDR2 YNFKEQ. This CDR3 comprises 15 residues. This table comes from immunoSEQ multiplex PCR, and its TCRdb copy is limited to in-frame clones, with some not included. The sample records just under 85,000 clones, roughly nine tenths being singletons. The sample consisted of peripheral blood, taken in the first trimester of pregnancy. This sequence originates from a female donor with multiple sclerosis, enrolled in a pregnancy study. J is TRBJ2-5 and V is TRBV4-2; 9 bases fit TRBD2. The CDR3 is CASSQDAGGEETQYF. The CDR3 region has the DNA TGTGCCAGCAGCCAAGATGCGGGAGGGGAAGAGACCCAGTACTTC.